The sequence of this T cell receptor beta chain was determined in a study of blood T cell repertoires in COVID-19. Per the original methods: Reference gene primer amplification gave estimated nucleated cell counts. Profiling relied on immunoSEQ multiplex PCR, and the TCRdb table lists in-frame clones only, not all of them. V, J and clone size are those of that table, while D and trimming were read from the DNA. This table has tens of thousands of clones, 85% to 90% appearing once. The V end was cut by 5 bases, the J end by 3 bases, with 16 bases between. The CDR3 covers 16 residues. In germline, CDR1 is SGHVS, CDR2 FNYEAQ. This clone was seen only once.

This clonotype was sampled from a human donor in a cohort sampled during active COVID-19. Sequenced input: peripheral blood. The gene calls are TRBV7-6 and TRBJ1-4; D gene unclear. The CDR3 DNA follows: TGTGCCAGCAGCCCGAGAGAGAGAATCGCTAATGAAAAACTGTTTTTT. It is translated as CASSPRERIANEKLFF. Variable domain in full (rest from reference TRBV7-6 and TRBJ1-4): GAGVSQSPRYKVTKRGQDVALRCDPISGHVSLYWYRQALGQGPEFLTYFNYEAQQDKSGLPNDRFSAERPEGSISTLTIQRTEQRDSAMYRCASSPRERIANEKLFFGSGTQLSVL.